This T cell receptor (beta chain) was obtained from a study of blood T cell repertoires in COVID-19 (dated by TCRdb to about 2020). General notes on the study: The collaborator samples originated in the United States, Italy and Spain and spanned the acute and convalescent phases of COVID-19. The samples were drawn from two sources: the first 160 participants of the ongoing ImmuneRACE study, and 1,254 subjects contributed by 6 global collaborators. The repertoires were made available in a free public database intended to serve as a resource for research on the immune response to SARS-CoV-2. The prospective study material was composed of cDNA or gDNA derived from T cells, B-cell-depleted T cells, or PBMCs. Sample metadata almost always included a de-identified subject ID, COVID-19 status, age in years and sex. Subjects who had been exposed to COVID-19, were actively infected with it, or had recovered from it provided the deeply sampled blood TCRbeta repertoires that made up the dataset. HLA class I and class II types, where available, came from metadata supplied by the sample provider rather than from assay-based typing. Beyond this particular receptor, the publication reports: Clinical and demographic metadata were provided uncurated, with the amount varying by source and participant.

The immunoSEQ Assay, a bias-controlled multiplex PCR, was used to amplify TCRbeta CDR3 regions from genomic DNA. In the authors' own workflow: Within the assay, amplification of reference gene primers was used to estimate how many nucleated cells each sample contained. To quantify the absolute abundance of each unique TCRbeta CDR3 rearrangement, sequence reads were collapsed and filtered. For each sample, productive Simpson clonality was calculated as the square root of Simpson's diversity index across productive rearrangements. Not all clones reach the TCRdb copy of this immuneACCESS table, which keeps in-frame sequences only. Checked studies attribute under half of the gap to unresolved V genes and leave the rest unexplained. Clonal size and the V and J genes are those of that table, whereas D and trimming came from the DNA. The sample table records 250,000 to 400,000 clones; roughly 88% of these occur just once. Roughly 2.9% of the sample belongs to the ten largest clones.

At one collaborating source in Seattle, patients were enrolled during active infection and were followed longitudinally through the course of disease. The collaborating institutions used their own protocols to collect whole blood in K2EDTA tubes. For TCRbeta analysis, collaborator samples were shipped as frozen whole blood, as isolated PBMCs, or as DNA extracted from either sample type. Including cysteine and phenylalanine, the CDR3 has 14 amino acids. CDR3 DNA only is kept here, 42 bases in frame from base 1. From a lookup of the germline V gene, CDR1 and CDR2 are SGHAT and FQNNGV. Ends trimmed: V by 3 bases, J by 4 bases; bases unmatched to a gene: 4. As to this clone: Its target antigen remains unknown. The sample holds no much larger clone one base away, and base qualities are not on file.

This receptor chain uses TRBV11-2 and TRBJ1-1; 8 nucleotides in the junction match TRBD1. Sequencing was performed on peripheral blood. The TCR was taken from a woman in her twenties or thirties with COVID-19, enrolled during active disease. The CDR3 reads as follows: CASSFNRGATEAFF. The sequenced DNA is TGTGCCAGCAGCTTTAACAGGGGGGCCACTGAAGCTTTCTTT.